One sample yielded the 11 T cell receptor beta chains listed below, sequenced in a study of T cell repertoires in cytomegalovirus infection. TCRdb reanalysed the reads using MiXCR and keeps one entry per CDR3 protein. Among more than 200,000 distinct CDR3 sequences listed, over 8% were seen once. Source material: PBMCs. The source is a human donor in good health (CMV status not recorded). Some clones in this sample may be carry-over from other donors' samples.

This clonotype was seen repeatedly, ten times or more. CDR3: CASSLFQGRDEKLFF. CDR3 DNA: TGTGCCAGCAGCTTATTCCAGGGTCGGGATGAAAAACTGTTTTTT. The rearrangement uses TRBV7-2 and TRBJ1-4; D is perhaps TRBD1 (5 bases). The CDR3 runs to 15 residues. Germline CDR1 reads SGHTA; CDR2 reads FQGNSA. Trimming shortened V by 2 bases and J by 6 bases, and 13 bases separated the two germline ends.

The chain joins TRBV14 to TRBJ2-7; the match to TRBD2 covers 14 bases. This CDR3 is built from 19 residues. The V segment lost 0 bases and the J segment 2 bases; nucleotides outside the gene matches: 9. In germline, CDR1 is SGHDN, CDR2 FVKESK. Here the CDR3 reads CASSQDVGGLAGGAYEQYF. The DNA of the CDR3 is TGTGCCAGCAGCCAAGACGTAGGAGGACTAGCGGGAGGTGCCTACGAGCAGTACTTC.

There are many counts of this clonotype. The chain couples TRBV7-2 to TRBJ2-7, with D perhaps matching TRBD2 (5 bases). Looked up from germline, CDR1 is SGHTA and CDR2 is FQGNSA. V was shortened by 6 bases and J by 0 bases, with 15 bases between the two germline ends. There are 15 residues in the CDR3. The CDR3 DNA is TGTGCCAGCAGACCCGATCGGAGGAACTCCTACGAGCAGTACTTC. Protein product: CASRPDRRNSYEQYF.

V usage is TRBV28 and J usage is TRBJ1-2; possibly TRBD1 for D (6 bases). Per germline, CDR1 MDHEN and CDR2 SYDVKM. This CDR3 comprises 15 residues. V dropped 4 bases and J dropped 8 bases, with 20 bases sitting between them. CDR3 amino acids: CASSSNDRPLRGYTF. CDR3 sequence (DNA): TGTGCCAGCAGTTCCAATGACAGGCCCCTGAGAGGCTACACCTTC.

This clonotype was seen many times. The chain has TRBV6-8 and TRBJ2-1, with D possibly matching TRBD2 (5 bases). Germline CDR1 and CDR2: MNHGY and SAAAGT. CDR3 length: 19 amino acids. The V gene lost 2 bases and the J gene lost 5 bases, with 25 bases spanning the gap. The CDR3 is CASSYRLGDGTRGNNEQFF. CDR3 coding DNA: TGTGCCAGCAGTTACCGTTTAGGAGACGGAACGCGAGGGAACAATGAGCAGTTCTTC.

This clonotype was observed at least ten times. This rearrangement joins TRBV7-2 to TRBJ1-1; a weak D match, TRBD1 (5 bases). Germline CDR1 SGHTA, CDR2 FQGNSA. Trimming removed 2 bases from V and 5 bases from J, with 12 bases in between. This CDR3 is 14 amino acids long. CDR3 sequence: CASSLKRGSTEAFF. The CDR3 region has the DNA TGTGCCAGCAGCTTAAAAAGGGGTTCGACTGAAGCTTTCTTT. The variable domain in full, with the rest retrieved from reference TRBV7-2 and TRBJ1-1, is GAGVSQSPSNKVTEKGKDVELRCDPISGHTALYWYRQSLGQGLEFLIYFQGNSAPDKSGLPSDRFSAERTGGSVSTLTIQRTQQEDSAVYLCASSLKRGSTEAFFGQGTRLTVV.

This clonotype was recorded many times. This chain joins TRBV7-8 and TRBJ1-3; a possible D gene is TRBD1 (5 bases). The V end was cut by 5 bases, the J end by 0 bases, with 11 bases between. The CDR3 totals 15 residues. Germline V CDR1 and CDR2: SGHVS, FQNEAQ. In DNA, the CDR3 is TGTGCCAGCAGCCAAGGGACCAGCTCTGGAAACACCATATATTTT. Translated: CASSQGTSSGNTIYF.

The chain uses TRBV4-1 and TRBJ2-3, with TRBD2 as a possible D gene (6 bases). Trimming pared 0 bases from V and 5 bases from J, leaving 12 bases between. The germline gives CDR1 MGHRA, CDR2 YSYEKL. This CDR3 has 15 residues. CDR3 sequence reads: CASSQDVRRGDTQYF. CDR3 coding DNA: TGCGCCAGCAGCCAAGATGTTCGGAGGGGAGATACGCAGTATTTT.

This clonotype was seen at least ten times. The V and J genes are TRBV7-2 and TRBJ2-7, with D perhaps TRBD2 (5 bases). Germline V lookup: CDR1 SGHTA, CDR2 FQGNSA. CDR3 length: 14 residues. The V and J ends lost 5 bases and 6 bases respectively, with 17 bases between them. CDR3 amino acids: CASSLGGALSEQYF. The CDR3 nucleotides are TGTGCCAGCAGCCTTGGAGGCGCGCTTAGCGAGCAGTACTTC.

This clonotype was seen a few times. V gene TRBV9 combines with J gene TRBJ1-3; D uncertain. This CDR3 spans 13 amino acids. The germline V gene encodes CDR1 SGDLS and CDR2 YYNGEE. Between the trimmed V and J ends, which lost 4 bases and 7 bases, there was a span of 12 bases. The CDR3 protein is CASSLQLENTIYF. For the CDR3, the DNA is TGTGCCAGCAGCCTTCAGTTGGAGAACACCATATATTTT.

The chain uses TRBV4-3 and TRBJ2-7; 12 bases map to TRBD2. J lost 2 bases, V lost 0 bases, and 5 bases had no gene match. Germline CDR1 is LGHNA and CDR2 is YSLEER. This CDR3 comprises 17 residues. CDR3 bases: TGCGCCAGCAGCCAAGACGTCGCTAGCGGGGGGGCCTACGAGCAGTACTTC. Its protein product is CASSQDVASGGAYEQYF.